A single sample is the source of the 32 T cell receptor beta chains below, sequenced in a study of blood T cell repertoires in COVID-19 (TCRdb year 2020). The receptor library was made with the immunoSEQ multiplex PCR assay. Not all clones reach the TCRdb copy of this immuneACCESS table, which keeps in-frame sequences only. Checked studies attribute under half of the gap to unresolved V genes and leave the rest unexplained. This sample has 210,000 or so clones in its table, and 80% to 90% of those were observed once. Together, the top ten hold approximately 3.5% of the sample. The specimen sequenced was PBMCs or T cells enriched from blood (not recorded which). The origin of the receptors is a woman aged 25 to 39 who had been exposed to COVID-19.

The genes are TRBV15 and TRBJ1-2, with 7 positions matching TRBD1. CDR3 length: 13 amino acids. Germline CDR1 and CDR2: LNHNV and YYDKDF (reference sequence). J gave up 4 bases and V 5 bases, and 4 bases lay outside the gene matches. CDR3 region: CATSDPGGYGYTF. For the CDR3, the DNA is TGTGCCACCAGCGACCCAGGGGGCTATGGCTACACCTTC.

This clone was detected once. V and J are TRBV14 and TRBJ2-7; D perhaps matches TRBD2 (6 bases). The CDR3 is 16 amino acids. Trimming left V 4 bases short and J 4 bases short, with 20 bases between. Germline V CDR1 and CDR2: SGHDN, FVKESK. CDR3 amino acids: CASSPGGALTGYEQYF. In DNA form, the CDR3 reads TGTGCCAGCAGCCCCGGAGGGGCTTTGACCGGGTACGAGCAGTACTTC.

Written as DNA, the CDR3 is TGTGCCAGCAGCTTATTCAGAGGTGAAGCTTTCTTT. This gives the protein CASSLFRGEAFF. The rearrangement uses TRBV5-6 and TRBJ1-1; D not certain. V lost 2 bases to trimming and J lost 7 bases, with 9 bases between them. The CDR3 contains 12 residues. Germline CDR1 is SGHDT and CDR2 is YYEEEE.

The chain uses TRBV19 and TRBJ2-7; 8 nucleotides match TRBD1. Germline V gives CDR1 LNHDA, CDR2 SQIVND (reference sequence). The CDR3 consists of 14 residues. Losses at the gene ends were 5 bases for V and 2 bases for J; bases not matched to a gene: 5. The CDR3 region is CASSATGGTYEQYF. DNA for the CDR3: TGTGCCAGTAGTGCCACAGGGGGAACCTACGAGCAGTACTTC. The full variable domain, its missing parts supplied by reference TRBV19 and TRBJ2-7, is DGGITQSPKYLFRKEGQNVTLSCEQNLNHDAMYWYRQDPGQGLRLIYYSQIVNDFQKGDIAEGYSVSREKKESFPLTVTSAQKNPTAFYLCASSATGGTYEQYFGPGTRLTVT.

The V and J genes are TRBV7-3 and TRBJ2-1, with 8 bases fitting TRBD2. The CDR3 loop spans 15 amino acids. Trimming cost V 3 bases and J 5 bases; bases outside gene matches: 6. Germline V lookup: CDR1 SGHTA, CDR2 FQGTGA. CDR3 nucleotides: TGTGCCAGCAGCTTCAGACTAGCGAATCACAATGAGCAGTTCTTC. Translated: CASSFRLANHNEQFF.

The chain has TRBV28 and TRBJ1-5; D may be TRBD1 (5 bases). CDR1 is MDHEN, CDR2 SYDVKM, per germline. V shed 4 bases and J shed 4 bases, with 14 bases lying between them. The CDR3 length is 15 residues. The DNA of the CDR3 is TGTGCCAGCAGTTACCCCCGGACACTAAATCAGCCCCAGCATTTT. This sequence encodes CASSYPRTLNQPQHF.

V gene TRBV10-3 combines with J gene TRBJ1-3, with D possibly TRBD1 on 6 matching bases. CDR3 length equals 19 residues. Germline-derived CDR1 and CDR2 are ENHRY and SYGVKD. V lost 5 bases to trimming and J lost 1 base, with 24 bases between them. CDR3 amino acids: CAISSLPGGEGVSGNTIYF. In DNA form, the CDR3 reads TGTGCCATCAGTAGCCTCCCCGGCGGGGAGGGGGTATCTGGAAACACCATATATTTT.

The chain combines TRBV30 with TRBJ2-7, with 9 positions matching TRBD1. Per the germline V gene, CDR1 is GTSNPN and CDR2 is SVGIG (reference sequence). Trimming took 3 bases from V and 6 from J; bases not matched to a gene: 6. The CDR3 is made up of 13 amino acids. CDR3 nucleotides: TGTGCCTGGAGCGGACAGGGGATCGCCGAGCAGTACTTC. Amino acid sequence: CAWSGQGIAEQYF.

The CDR3 DNA reads as TGTGCCAGCAGGGGGGGACAGGGGGCTTGGTATGGCTACACCTTC. This gives the protein CASRGGQGAWYGYTF. V usage is TRBV11-2 and J usage is TRBJ1-2; 12 bases are a match to TRBD1. The CDR3 loop spans 15 amino acids. V lost 6 bases and J lost 5; bases outside the gene matches: 7. From germline, CDR1 is SGHAT and CDR2 FQNNGV.

The CDR3 nucleotides read TGTGCCAGCTCACTGAAACAGGGGGCGATGGGCAATCAGCCCCAGCATTTT. Residues: CASSLKQGAMGNQPQHF. The chain recombines TRBV18 with TRBJ1-5, with 9 bases identical to TRBD1. Germline V gives CDR1 KGHSH, CDR2 LQKENI. V lost 4 bases to trimming and J lost 2 bases; unmatched junction nucleotides: 9. The CDR3 is 17 amino acids.

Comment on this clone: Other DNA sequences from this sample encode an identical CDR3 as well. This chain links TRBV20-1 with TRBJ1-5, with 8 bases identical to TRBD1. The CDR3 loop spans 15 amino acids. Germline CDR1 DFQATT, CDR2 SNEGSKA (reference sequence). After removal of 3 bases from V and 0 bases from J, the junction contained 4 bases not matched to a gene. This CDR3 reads CSASLGTGSNQPQHF. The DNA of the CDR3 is TGCAGTGCTAGTCTCGGGACAGGTAGCAATCAGCCCCAGCATTTT.

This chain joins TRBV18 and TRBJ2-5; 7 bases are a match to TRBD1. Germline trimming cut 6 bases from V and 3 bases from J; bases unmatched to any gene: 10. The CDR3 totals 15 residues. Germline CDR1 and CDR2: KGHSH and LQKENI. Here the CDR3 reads CASSRGQAGKETQYF. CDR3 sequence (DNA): TGTGCCAGCTCCCGAGGACAGGCTGGGAAAGAGACCCAGTACTTC. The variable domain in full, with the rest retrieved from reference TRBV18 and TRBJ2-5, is NAGVMQNPRHLVRRRGQEARLRCSPMKGHSHVYWYRQLPEEGLKFMVYLQKENIIDESGMPKERFSAEFPKEGPSILRIQQVVRGDSAAYFCASSRGQAGKETQYFGPGTRLLVL.

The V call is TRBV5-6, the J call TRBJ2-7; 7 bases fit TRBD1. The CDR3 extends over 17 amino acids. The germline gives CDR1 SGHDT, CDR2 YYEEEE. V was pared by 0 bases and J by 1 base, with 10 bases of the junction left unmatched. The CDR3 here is CASSLAGWTGISYEQYF. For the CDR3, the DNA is TGTGCCAGCAGCTTGGCCGGTTGGACAGGCATATCCTACGAGCAGTACTTC.

In nucleotides, the CDR3 is TGTGCCAGCAGTGGGGGGGGTTGGCAGCCCCAGCATTTT. Protein sequence: CASSGGGWQPQHF. V and J are TRBV25-1 and TRBJ1-5; possible D gene TRBD1, 5 bases. V was shortened by 4 bases and J by 7 bases, with 11 bases between the two germline ends. The CDR3 extends over 13 amino acids. Germline V gene data show CDR1 as MGHDK and CDR2 as SYGVNS.

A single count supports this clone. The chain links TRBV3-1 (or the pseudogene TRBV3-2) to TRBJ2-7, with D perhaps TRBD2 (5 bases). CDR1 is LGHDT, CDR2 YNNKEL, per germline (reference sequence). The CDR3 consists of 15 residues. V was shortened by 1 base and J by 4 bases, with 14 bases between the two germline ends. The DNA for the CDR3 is TGTGCCAGCAGCCAAGCCGTGGGAGTTCGGTACGAGCAGTACTTC. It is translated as CASSQAVGVRYEQYF.

Here the CDR3 reads CASSFRDQPQHF. In DNA form, the CDR3 reads TGTGCCAGCAGTTTCAGGGATCAGCCCCAGCATTTT. The chain joins TRBV28 to TRBJ1-5, with a tentative D call TRBD1 (5 bases). The CDR3 is made up of 12 amino acids. Trimming shortened V by 3 bases and J by 5 bases, and 5 bases separated the two germline ends. Germline V CDR1 and CDR2: MDHEN, SYDVKM.

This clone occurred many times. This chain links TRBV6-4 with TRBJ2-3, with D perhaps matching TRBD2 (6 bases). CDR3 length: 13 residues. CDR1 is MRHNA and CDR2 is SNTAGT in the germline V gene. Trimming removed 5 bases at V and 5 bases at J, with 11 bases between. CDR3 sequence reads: CASSLGGEDTQYF. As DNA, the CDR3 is TGTGCCAGCAGTTTGGGGGGTGAAGATACGCAGTATTTT.

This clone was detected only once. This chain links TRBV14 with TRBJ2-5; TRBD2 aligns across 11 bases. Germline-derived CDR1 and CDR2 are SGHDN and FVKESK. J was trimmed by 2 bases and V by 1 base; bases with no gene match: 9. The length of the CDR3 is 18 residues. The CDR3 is CASSQVSSGRELQETQYF. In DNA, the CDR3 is TGTGCCAGCAGCCAAGTCAGTAGCGGGAGGGAATTGCAAGAGACCCAGTACTTC.

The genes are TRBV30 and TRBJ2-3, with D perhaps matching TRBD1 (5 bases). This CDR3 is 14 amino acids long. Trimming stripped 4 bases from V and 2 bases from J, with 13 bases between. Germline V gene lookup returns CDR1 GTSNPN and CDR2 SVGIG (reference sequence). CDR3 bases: TGTGCCTGGAATAGGGGTGACTCCACAGATACGCAGTATTTT. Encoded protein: CAWNRGDSTDTQYF.

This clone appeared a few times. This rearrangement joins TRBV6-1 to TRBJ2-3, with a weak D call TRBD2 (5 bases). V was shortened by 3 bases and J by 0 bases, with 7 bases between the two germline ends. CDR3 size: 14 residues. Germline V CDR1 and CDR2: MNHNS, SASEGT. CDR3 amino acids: CASSERVSTDTQYF. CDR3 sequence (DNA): TGTGCCAGCAGTGAGCGGGTTAGCACAGATACGCAGTATTTT.

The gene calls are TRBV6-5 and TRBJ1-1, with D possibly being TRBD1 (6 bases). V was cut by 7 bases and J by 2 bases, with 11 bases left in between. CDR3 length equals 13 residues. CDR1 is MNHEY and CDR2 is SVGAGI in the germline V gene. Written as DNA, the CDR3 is TGTGCCAGCAATAGGGGGGGAAACACTGAAGCTTTCTTT. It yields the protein CASNRGGNTEAFF.

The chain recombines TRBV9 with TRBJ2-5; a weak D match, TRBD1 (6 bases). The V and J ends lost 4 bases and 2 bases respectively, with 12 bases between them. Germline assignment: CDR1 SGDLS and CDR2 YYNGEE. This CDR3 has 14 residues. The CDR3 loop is CASSPRGGQETQYF. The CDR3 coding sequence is TGTGCCAGCAGCCCCAGAGGGGGTCAAGAGACCCAGTACTTC.

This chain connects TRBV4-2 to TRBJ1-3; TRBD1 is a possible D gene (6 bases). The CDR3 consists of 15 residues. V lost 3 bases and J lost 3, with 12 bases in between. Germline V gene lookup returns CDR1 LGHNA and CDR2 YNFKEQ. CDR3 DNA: TGTGCCAGCAGCCAGAGTCAGGGGATTGGAAACACCATATATTTT. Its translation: CASSQSQGIGNTIYF.

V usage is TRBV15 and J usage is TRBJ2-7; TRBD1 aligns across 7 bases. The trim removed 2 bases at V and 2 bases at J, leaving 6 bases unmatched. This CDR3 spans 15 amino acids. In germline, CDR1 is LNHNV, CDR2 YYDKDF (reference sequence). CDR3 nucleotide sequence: TGTGCCACCAGCAGATCCCGGGACAGACCCTACGAGCAGTACTTC. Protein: CATSRSRDRPYEQYF.

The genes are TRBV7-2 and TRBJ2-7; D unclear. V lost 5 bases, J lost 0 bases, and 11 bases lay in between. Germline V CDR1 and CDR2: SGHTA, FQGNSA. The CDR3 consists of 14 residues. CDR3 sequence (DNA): TGTGCCAGCAGCCCTCTAGTTAGCTCCTACGAGCAGTACTTC. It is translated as CASSPLVSSYEQYF.

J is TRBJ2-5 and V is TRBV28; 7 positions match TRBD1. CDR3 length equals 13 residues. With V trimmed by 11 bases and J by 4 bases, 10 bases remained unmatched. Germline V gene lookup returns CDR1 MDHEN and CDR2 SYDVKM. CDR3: CALQRGGGETQYF. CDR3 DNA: TGTGCCCTACAAAGAGGGGGCGGAGAGACCCAGTACTTC.

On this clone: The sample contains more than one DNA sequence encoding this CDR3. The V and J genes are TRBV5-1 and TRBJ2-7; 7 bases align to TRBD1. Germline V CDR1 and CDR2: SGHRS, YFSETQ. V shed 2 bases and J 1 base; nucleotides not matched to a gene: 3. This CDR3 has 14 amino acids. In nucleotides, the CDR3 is TGCGCCAGCAGCTTCCGGGACAGATCCTACGAGCAGTACTTC. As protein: CASSFRDRSYEQYF.

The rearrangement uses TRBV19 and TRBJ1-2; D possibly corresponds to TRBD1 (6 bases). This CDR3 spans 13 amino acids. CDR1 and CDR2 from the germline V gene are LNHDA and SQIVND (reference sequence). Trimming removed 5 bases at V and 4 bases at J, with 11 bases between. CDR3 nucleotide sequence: TGTGCCAGTAGTGACAGGTACTCCTATGGCTACACCTTC. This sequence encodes CASSDRYSYGYTF.

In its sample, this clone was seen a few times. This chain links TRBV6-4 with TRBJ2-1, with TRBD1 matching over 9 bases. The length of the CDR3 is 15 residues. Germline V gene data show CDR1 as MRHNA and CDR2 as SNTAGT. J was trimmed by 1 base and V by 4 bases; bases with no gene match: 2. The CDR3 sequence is CASSAGTGSYNEQFF. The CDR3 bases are TGTGCCAGCAGTGCCGGGACAGGGTCCTACAATGAGCAGTTCTTC.

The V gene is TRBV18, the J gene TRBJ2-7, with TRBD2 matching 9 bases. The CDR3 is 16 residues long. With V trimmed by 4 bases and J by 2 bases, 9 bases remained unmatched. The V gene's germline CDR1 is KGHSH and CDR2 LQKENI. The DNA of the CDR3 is TGTGCCAGCTCACGACCGGGGGTAGCGGGAGCCTACGAGCAGTACTTC. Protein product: CASSRPGVAGAYEQYF. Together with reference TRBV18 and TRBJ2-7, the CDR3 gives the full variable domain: NAGVMQNPRHLVRRRGQEARLRCSPMKGHSHVYWYRQLPEEGLKFMVYLQKENIIDESGMPKERFSAEFPKEGPSILRIQQVVRGDSAAYFCASSRPGVAGAYEQYFGPGTRLTVT.

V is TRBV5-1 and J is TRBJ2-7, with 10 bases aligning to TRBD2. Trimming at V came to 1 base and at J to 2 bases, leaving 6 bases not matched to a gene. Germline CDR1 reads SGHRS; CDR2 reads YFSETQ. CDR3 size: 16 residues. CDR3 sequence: CASSLSSSGRAYEQYF. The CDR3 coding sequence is TGCGCCAGCAGCTTGTCCTCCAGCGGGAGGGCCTACGAGCAGTACTTC.

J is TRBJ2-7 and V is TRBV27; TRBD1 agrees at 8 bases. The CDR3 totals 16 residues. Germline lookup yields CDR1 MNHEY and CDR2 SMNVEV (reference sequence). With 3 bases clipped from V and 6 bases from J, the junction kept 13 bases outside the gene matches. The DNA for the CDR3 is TGTGCCAGCAGTTTGCTACCCCAGGGGGCTCAAGTCGAGCAGTACTTC. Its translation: CASSLLPQGAQVEQYF.